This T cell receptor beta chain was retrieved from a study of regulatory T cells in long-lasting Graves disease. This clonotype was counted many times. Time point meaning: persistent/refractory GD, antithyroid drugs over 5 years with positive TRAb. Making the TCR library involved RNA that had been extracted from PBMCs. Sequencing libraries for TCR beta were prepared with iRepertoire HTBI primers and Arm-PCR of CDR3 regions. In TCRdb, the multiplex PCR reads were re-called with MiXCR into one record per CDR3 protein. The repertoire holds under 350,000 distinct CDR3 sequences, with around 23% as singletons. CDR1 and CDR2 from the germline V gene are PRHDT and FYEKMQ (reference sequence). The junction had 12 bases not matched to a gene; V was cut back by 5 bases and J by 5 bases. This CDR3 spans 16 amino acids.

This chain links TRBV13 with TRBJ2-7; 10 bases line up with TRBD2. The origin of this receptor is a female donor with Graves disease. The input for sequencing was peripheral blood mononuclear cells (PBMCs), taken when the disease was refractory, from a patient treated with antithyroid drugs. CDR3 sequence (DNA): TGTGCCAGCAGCCTATGGACTAGCGGAAATTCGAACGAGCAGTACTTC. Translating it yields CASSLWTSGNSNEQYF.